This TCR beta chain was captured by sequencing in a study of human CD8 memory T cell subsets. Preparation of the TCR beta libraries relied on UMI-labeled 5' RACE. One entry per CDR3 protein, without DNA, is what TCRdb gives after re-calling the 5' RACE reads. The sample holds around 10,000 distinct CDR3 sequences. The CDR3 runs 14 residues. CDR1 is SGHTA, CDR2 FQGNSA, per germline. The sequenced material came from CD8+ T cells from PBMCs. The clonotype originates from a human donor in good health. The gene calls are TRBV7-2 and TRBJ2-7. The CDR3 reads CASSLGIRSYEQYF. Using reference TRBV7-2 and TRBJ2-7 for the parts outside the CDR3, the full variable domain is GAGVSQSPSNKVTEKGKDVELRCDPISGHTALYWYRQSLGQGLEFLIYFQGNSAPDKSGLPSDRFSAERTGGSVSTLTIQRTQQEDSAVYLCASSLGIRSYEQYFGPGTRLTVT.